The 8 T cell receptor beta chains reported below all come from one sample, sequenced in a study of CD8 T cells in ankylosing spondylitis. Notes on the study in general: A TCR beta motif of under ten highly homologous variants appeared characteristic of ankylosing spondylitis blood.

No cognate antigen is known for these TCRs. MiXCR was run by TCRdb on the 5' RACE reads, yielding one entry per CDR3 protein. Of fewer than 750,000 distinct CDR3 sequences listed, under 20% are singletons. Input material: blood, either unsorted or a sorted T cell fraction (not recorded which). All receptors derive from a male donor with ankylosing spondylitis.

The chain links TRBV12-3 or TRBV12-4 to TRBJ2-7, with 8 bases identical to TRBD2. With V trimmed by 7 bases and J by 6 bases, 11 bases remained unmatched. This CDR3 contains 14 residues. CDR3 region: CASTRGTSGPEQYF. CDR3 sequence (DNA): TGTGCCAGCACCCGCGGGACTAGTGGTCCCGAGCAGTACTTC.

The rearrangement joins TRBV9 to TRBJ2-2, with 7 bases that match TRBD1. The CDR3 totals 16 residues. Trimming at V came to 3 bases and at J to 4 bases, leaving 9 bases not matched to a gene. Germline values: CDR1 SGDLS, CDR2 YYNGEE. The CDR3 DNA follows: TGTGCCAGCAGCGCCCTGACAGGGTTTAGCACCGGGGAGCTGTTTTTT. This gives the protein CASSALTGFSTGELFF.

This clonotype showed up just a few times. The chain employs TRBV20-1 and TRBJ1-2; 11 bases are a match to TRBD1. Looked up from germline, CDR1 is DFQATT and CDR2 is SNEGSKA (reference sequence). Trimming cost V 0 bases and J 3 bases; bases outside gene matches: 6. There are 16 residues in the CDR3. The CDR3 DNA follows: TGCAGTGCTAGAGATGGACAGGGGGCTCGGGACTATGGCTACACCTTC. It encodes CSARDGQGARDYGYTF.

The chain recombines TRBV27 with TRBJ2-1; TRBD2 agrees at 7 bases. The germline gives CDR1 MNHEY, CDR2 SMNVEV (reference sequence). The CDR3 runs to 14 residues. V dropped 5 bases and J dropped 6; count of bases not matched to a gene: 7. CDR3 DNA sequence: TGTGCCAGCAGTCCAACTAGCGCGGCCAATGAGCAGTTCTTC. As protein: CASSPTSAANEQFF.

The V gene is TRBV19, the J gene TRBJ1-5; no clear D gene. V lost 1 base and J 7 bases, leaving 8 bases between the germline ends. The CDR3 contains 13 residues. Germline loops: CDR1 LNHDA, CDR2 SQIVND (reference sequence). For the CDR3, the DNA is TGTGCCAGTAGTATAGGGGATAGGCAGCCCCAGCATTTT. Translated: CASSIGDRQPQHF.

This clonotype appeared a few times. The chain couples TRBV28 to TRBJ2-7; 9 bases fit TRBD1. In germline, CDR1 is MDHEN, CDR2 SYDVKM. This CDR3 spans 15 amino acids. With V trimmed by 7 bases and J by 2 bases, 9 bases remained unmatched. CDR3: CASIGRDRATYEQYF. CDR3 DNA: TGTGCCAGCATTGGGAGGGACAGGGCAACCTACGAGCAGTACTTC.

The chain carries TRBV10-3 and TRBJ2-1, with a tentative D call TRBD1 (5 bases). CDR1 is ENHRY, CDR2 SYGVKD, per germline. V gave up 0 bases and J gave up 4 bases, with 13 bases separating them. There are 16 residues in the CDR3. The CDR3 sequence: CAISESRGNGYNEQFF. In DNA form, the CDR3 reads TGTGCCATCAGTGAGTCAAGGGGCAATGGGTACAATGAGCAGTTCTTC.

As for this clonotype: With a much larger clone just one base away, this may be a read error. The J gene is TRBJ2-5, the V gene TRBV20-1, with 10 positions matching TRBD2. Germline lookup yields CDR1 DFQATT and CDR2 SNEGSKA (reference sequence). CDR3 length: 14 amino acids. As DNA, the CDR3 is TGCGGTGCTACAGCGGGAGGGCCTGGGGAGACCCAGTACTTC. This translates into CGATAGGPGETQYF.